This T cell receptor (beta chain) was retrieved from a study of T cell repertoires in cytomegalovirus infection. Overall study context: Public signatures in TCR beta pointed to CMV infection and matching HLA type.

In TCRdb, the reads were re-called with MiXCR into one record per CDR3 protein. The sample has around 320,000 distinct CDR3 sequences, 8% to 10% seen once. The CDR3 contains 13 residues. Trimming removed 1 base at V and 4 bases at J, with 10 bases between. The V gene's germline CDR1 is GTSNPN and CDR2 SVGIG (reference sequence). This receptor was obtained from a human donor in good health (CMV status not recorded). Some clones in this sample may be carry-over from other donors' samples. This chain links TRBV30 with TRBJ1-2; tentative D call: TRBD1 (5 bases). Sequenced input: PBMCs. CDR3 amino acids: CAWSAPGIYGYTF. The CDR3 coding sequence is TGTGCCTGGAGTGCCCCAGGGATCTATGGCTACACCTTC.